The rows below give T cell receptor beta chains drawn from one sample of a study of blood T cell repertoires in COVID-19. The data were produced by immunoSEQ multiplex PCR, yet TCRdb's version contains in-frame clones alone and is incomplete. The table includes about 350,000 clones, under 95% detected once. Sample: peripheral blood. The source is a woman aged 18-35 years who had recovered from COVID-19. Each CDR3 is given with its conserved first and last residue. D genes are given only for firm matches. Not all rows give a size; the values are once, few, many and, for expanded clones, a class.

V: TRBV7-2; D: TRBD1; size: -; J: TRBJ2-4; CDR3: CASSPDRGVAKNIQYF; DNA: TGTGCCAGCAGCCCAGACAGGGGGGTAGCCAAAAACATTCAGTACTTC
V: TRBV19; D: TRBD2; size: -; J: TRBJ2-1; CDR3: CASQNAGTSGYNEQFF; DNA: TGTGCCAGTCAAAACGCCGGGACTAGCGGATACAATGAGCAGTTCTTC
V: TRBV2; D: -; size: -; J: TRBJ2-1; CDR3: CASSERLGNEQFF; DNA: TGTGCCAGCAGTGAAAGACTTGGCAATGAGCAGTTCTTC
V: TRBV19; D: -; size: -; J: TRBJ1-1; CDR3: CASTPSDLNTEAFF; DNA: TGTGCCAGTACCCCCTCGGACTTGAACACTGAAGCTTTCTTT
V: TRBV4-3; D: -; size: -; J: TRBJ1-1; CDR3: CASSQALTPNTEAFF; DNA: TGCGCCAGCAGCCAAGCGTTAACACCGAACACTGAAGCTTTCTTT
V: TRBV7-2; D: TRBD1; size: -; J: TRBJ2-3; CDR3: CASSLGQGVDTQYF; DNA: TGTGCCAGCAGCCTGGGACAGGGTGTAGATACGCAGTATTTT
V: TRBV4-3; D: TRBD2; size: once; J: TRBJ2-3; CDR3: CASSRRTSGTDTQYF; DNA: TGCGCCAGCAGCCGCCGGACTAGCGGCACAGATACGCAGTATTTT
V: TRBV11-3; D: -; size: -; J: TRBJ2-5; CDR3: CASSSRPRGVGETQYF; DNA: TGTGCCAGCAGCTCCCGGCCCAGGGGCGTCGGGGAGACCCAGTACTTC
V: TRBV9; D: -; size: -; J: TRBJ1-3; CDR3: CASSAPRGAREVSGNTIYF; DNA: TGTGCCAGCAGCGCTCCCAGGGGAGCCAGAGAAGTCTCTGGAAACACCATATATTTT
V: TRBV6-5; D: TRBD1; size: -; J: TRBJ1-2; CDR3: CASSPPSDRVYGYTF; DNA: TGTGCCAGCAGTCCCCCCTCGGACAGGGTCTATGGCTACACCTTC
V: TRBV18; D: TRBD2; size: -; J: TRBJ2-1; CDR3: CASSPPKAGAYNEQFF; DNA: TGTGCCAGCTCACCACCGAAGGCGGGAGCCTACAATGAGCAGTTCTTC
V: TRBV2; D: TRBD1; size: -; J: TRBJ1-6; CDR3: CASRGETGLNSPLHF; DNA: TGTGCCAGCAGGGGGGAGACAGGGCTGAATTCACCCCTCCACTTT
V: TRBV4-1; D: -; size: -; J: TRBJ1-5; CDR3: CASSQGADQPQHF; DNA: TGCGCCAGCAGCCAAGGGGCCGATCAGCCCCAGCATTTT
V: TRBV7-2; D: TRBD1; size: -; J: TRBJ1-3; CDR3: CASSHDRGRENTIYF; DNA: TGTGCCAGCAGCCACGACAGGGGCCGAGAAAACACCATATATTTT
V: TRBV3-1/TRBV3-2; D: TRBD2; size: -; J: TRBJ2-3; CDR3: CASSQGLAGGPLTDTQYF; DNA: TGTGCCAGCAGCCAAGGGCTAGCGGGAGGGCCGCTCACAGATACGCAGTATTTT
V: TRBV11-3; D: -; size: -; J: TRBJ1-3; CDR3: CASSLDGNSGNTIYF; DNA: TGTGCCAGCAGCTTAGACGGGAACTCTGGAAACACCATATATTTT
V: TRBV5-8; D: TRBD1; size: -; J: TRBJ1-2; CDR3: CASSSPPGQLYTF; DNA: TGTGCCAGCAGCTCGCCGCCGGGACAGCTCTACACCTTC
V: TRBV6-2/TRBV6-3; D: -; size: -; J: TRBJ1-1; CDR3: CASSYSRADRNTEAFF; DNA: TGTGCCAGCAGTTACTCGAGGGCAGATAGGAACACTGAAGCTTTCTTT
V: TRBV5-1; D: -; size: -; J: TRBJ2-2; CDR3: CASSLAQTTNTGELFF; DNA: TGCGCCAGCAGCTTAGCCCAGACAACGAACACCGGGGAGCTGTTTTTT
V: TRBV5-1; D: TRBD1; size: -; J: TRBJ2-2; CDR3: CASSLTGGRDTGELFF; DNA: TGCGCCAGCAGCTTAACAGGGGGCCGGGACACCGGGGAGCTGTTTTTT
V: TRBV25-1; D: -; size: -; J: TRBJ1-2; CDR3: CASSKPQGHYGYTF; DNA: TGTGCCAGCAGTAAACCCCAGGGGCATTATGGCTACACCTTC
V: TRBV11-2; D: TRBD1; size: once; J: TRBJ1-1; CDR3: CASTWDRVNTEAFF; DNA: TGTGCCAGCACCTGGGACAGAGTGAACACTGAAGCTTTCTTT
V: TRBV7-2; D: TRBD2; size: -; J: TRBJ2-2; CDR3: CASSVGLTNTGELFF; DNA: TGTGCCAGCAGCGTGGGACTAACGAACACCGGGGAGCTGTTTTTT
V: TRBV18; D: -; size: -; J: TRBJ1-1; CDR3: CASSPQGENTEAFF; DNA: TGTGCCAGCTCACCACAGGGGGAGAACACTGAAGCTTTCTTT
V: TRBV9; D: TRBD2; size: -; J: TRBJ2-1; CDR3: CASSLTSGLYNEQFF; DNA: TGTGCCAGCAGCCTGACTAGCGGACTCTACAATGAGCAGTTCTTC
V: TRBV19; D: TRBD2; size: -; J: TRBJ2-1; CDR3: CASSRTSGGNEQFF; DNA: TGTGCCAGTAGTCGTACTAGCGGGGGTAATGAGCAGTTCTTC
V: TRBV27; D: -; size: once; J: TRBJ1-5; CDR3: CASSSRQYSNQPQHF; DNA: TGTGCCAGCAGTTCCAGACAATATAGCAATCAGCCCCAGCATTTT
V: TRBV18; D: -; size: -; J: TRBJ2-3; CDR3: CASSPRSQGRLVDTQYF; DNA: TGTGCCAGCTCACCCAGATCGCAGGGCCGCCTTGTGGATACGCAGTATTTT
V: TRBV3-1/TRBV3-2; D: -; size: -; J: TRBJ2-5; CDR3: CASSPPGPLGGETQYF; DNA: TGTGCCAGCAGCCCCCCCGGACCTCTTGGCGGGGAGACCCAGTACTTC
V: TRBV27; D: TRBD2; size: -; J: TRBJ2-1; CDR3: CASSRRSGTSGTSYNEQFF; DNA: TGTGCCAGCAGTCGTAGATCCGGGACTAGCGGGACCTCCTACAATGAGCAGTTCTTC
V: TRBV19; D: -; size: -; J: TRBJ2-1; CDR3: CASSTLQGSANYNEQFF; DNA: TGTGCCAGTAGTACCCTACAGGGATCCGCCAATTACAATGAGCAGTTCTTC
V: TRBV19; D: TRBD1; size: -; J: TRBJ1-5; CDR3: CASSILQGAYQPQHF; DNA: TGTGCCAGTAGTATTCTACAGGGGGCCTATCAGCCCCAGCATTTT
V: TRBV11-3; D: TRBD2; size: -; J: TRBJ2-3; CDR3: CASSFGGGSTDTQYF; DNA: TGTGCCAGCAGCTTCGGCGGGGGAAGCACAGATACGCAGTATTTT
V: TRBV18; D: TRBD2; size: -; J: TRBJ2-1; CDR3: CASSPLFPSGPSYNEQFF; DNA: TGTGCCAGCTCACCACTGTTTCCTAGCGGGCCCTCCTACAATGAGCAGTTCTTC
V: TRBV5-5; D: -; size: -; J: TRBJ1-1; CDR3: CASSLEGYTSTEAFF; DNA: TGTGCCAGCAGCTTGGAAGGTTACACTAGCACTGAAGCTTTCTTT
V: TRBV7-9; D: TRBD2; size: -; J: TRBJ2-3; CDR3: CASSLLAGTTDTQYF; DNA: TGTGCCAGCAGCTTACTAGCGGGAACCACAGATACGCAGTATTTT
V: TRBV11-2; D: -; size: -; J: TRBJ1-6; CDR3: CASSFSVESPLHF; DNA: TGTGCCAGCAGCTTCTCGGTCGAATCACCCCTCCACTTT
V: TRBV11-3; D: -; size: -; J: TRBJ1-2; CDR3: CASSLGAGYYGYTF; DNA: TGTGCCAGCAGCTTAGGAGCAGGGTACTATGGCTACACCTTC
V: TRBV30; D: TRBD1; size: -; J: TRBJ1-5; CDR3: CAWSGQGHQPQHF; DNA: TGTGCCTGGAGTGGACAGGGCCATCAGCCCCAGCATTTT
V: TRBV6-7; D: TRBD2; size: -; J: TRBJ2-1; CDR3: CASYLAGVAEQFF; DNA: TGTGCCAGCTATCTAGCGGGAGTGGCTGAGCAGTTCTTC
V: TRBV6-2/TRBV6-3; D: TRBD2; size: -; J: TRBJ2-2; CDR3: CASSFGTSGSPNTGELFF; DNA: TGTGCCAGCAGTTTCGGGACTAGCGGGAGTCCGAACACCGGGGAGCTGTTTTTT
V: TRBV10-3; D: -; size: once; J: TRBJ1-2; CDR3: CAISDSRGNYGYTF; DNA: TGTGCCATCAGTGACTCAAGAGGGAACTATGGCTACACCTTC
V: TRBV3-1/TRBV3-2; D: -; size: -; J: TRBJ1-1; CDR3: CASSQDPRVNTEAFF; DNA: TGTGCCAGCAGCCAAGACCCCAGGGTAAACACTGAAGCTTTCTTT
V: TRBV24-1; D: -; size: -; J: TRBJ2-2; CDR3: CATSVGDSNTGELFF; DNA: TGTGCCACCAGTGTAGGGGACTCGAACACCGGGGAGCTGTTTTTT